This TCR beta chain originates from a study of beta chain features in type 1 diabetes. Every isolated RNA sample was fully reverse transcribed, so sequencing captured expressed TCRB transcripts. Assay used: immunoSEQ multiplex PCR; TCRdb lists only in-frame clones, some missing. The sample shows more than 350,000 clones, about an eighth of them seen only once. There are 18 residues in the CDR3. The V segment lost 0 bases and the J segment 0 bases; nucleotides outside the gene matches: 4. The germline gives CDR1 KGHSH, CDR2 LQKENI. The source of this sequence is a woman aged 18-29 years in good health. The chain is built from TRBV18 and TRBJ2-1, with 11 bases lining up with TRBD1. Specimen: naive CD4+ T cells from blood. In nucleotides, the CDR3 is TGTGCCAGCTCACCACCGGGGACAGGGGGTGACTCCTACAATGAGCAGTTCTTC. This translates into CASSPPGTGGDSYNEQFF.